The rows below give T cell receptor beta chains drawn from one sample of a study of control samples from healthy donors and cancer patients. The data were produced by immunoSEQ multiplex PCR, yet TCRdb's version contains in-frame clones alone and is incomplete. The top ten hold just under 6.5% of the sample, which has under 450,000 clones, over 75% seen once. The material sequenced was PBMCs. The receptors originated from a man aged 35 to 55 with head and neck cancer. The CDR3 runs from the conserved cysteine through the conserved F or W. The D gene is left open where the match is weak. Size is omitted from some rows. Given values are once, few, many or a class for expanded clones.

NA	TRBJ2-7	TRBV11-3	NA	TGTGCCAGCGAGAGAAAGGCGGGTTCGGGGGAGCAGTACTTC	CASERKAGSGEQYF
NA	TRBJ2-5	TRBV3-1/TRBV3-2	NA	TGTGCCAGCAGCCAAGACCCTAGTTCGGAGACCCAGTACTTC	CASSQDPSSETQYF
NA	TRBJ2-1	TRBV9	TRBD1	TGTGCCAGCAGCGTGGGACAGGGGGCTTACAATGAGCAGTTCTTC	CASSVGQGAYNEQFF
NA	TRBJ2-1	TRBV4-1	TRBD2	TGCGCCAGCAGCCAAGACCCGGGGGGGACCTACAATGAGCAGTTCTTC	CASSQDPGGTYNEQFF
NA	TRBJ2-5	TRBV2	NA	TGTGCCAGCAGTGAGAGTCACAGAGAGACCCAGTACTTC	CASSESHRETQYF
NA	TRBJ2-7	TRBV9	NA	TGTGCCAGCAGCGTAGATGCAGGATCTAGCTCCTACGAGCAGTACTTC	CASSVDAGSSSYEQYF
NA	TRBJ1-2	TRBV6-2/TRBV6-3	NA	TGTGCCAGCAGTCCGGACAGTAACTATGGCTACACCTTC	CASSPDSNYGYTF
NA	TRBJ1-1	TRBV6-1	NA	TGTGCCAGCAGTGAAGGCAGGAACACTGAAGCTTTCTTT	CASSEGRNTEAFF
NA	TRBJ2-1	TRBV29-1	TRBD2	TGCAGCGTTCTGACTAGCGGCTCCTACAATGAGCAGTTCTTC	CSVLTSGSYNEQFF
once	TRBJ1-4	TRBV28	NA	TGTGCCAGCAGTATCTACAGGGTAACTAATGAAAAACTGTTTTTT	CASSIYRVTNEKLFF
NA	TRBJ2-1	TRBV2	TRBD1	TGTGCCAGCTTGGGACAGGGGACTATCAATGAGCAGTTCTTC	CASLGQGTINEQFF
NA	TRBJ1-3	TRBV7-2	NA	TGTGCCAGCAGCCCCAGGGTGCCTGGAAACACCATATATTTT	CASSPRVPGNTIYF
NA	TRBJ1-2	TRBV10-3	NA	TGTGCCATCAGTGACGGGCAGGCCATTGGCTACACCTTC	CAISDGQAIGYTF
NA	TRBJ1-1	TRBV6-2/TRBV6-3	NA	TGTGCCAGCAGTTACTCGAGTGGGTCCCCTGAAGCTTTCTTT	CASSYSSGSPEAFF
NA	TRBJ2-1	TRBV30	TRBD2	TGTGCCTGGGGCCGCCCTGGCGGGGGCTCCTACAATGAGCAGTTCTTC	CAWGRPGGGSYNEQFF
NA	TRBJ2-2	TRBV10-1	NA	TGCGCCAGCAGTGAGGGTCGGCTTGCGAACACCGGGGAGCTGTTTTTT	CASSEGRLANTGELFF
once	TRBJ2-7	TRBV5-5	TRBD1	TGTGCCAGCAGCCGACAGGGTAACCCCAGCTACGAGCAGTACTTC	CASSRQGNPSYEQYF
NA	TRBJ1-4	TRBV5-1	NA	TGCGCCAGCAGCTCCCATTCAGTCCGTAATGAAAAACTGTTTTTT	CASSSHSVRNEKLFF
NA	TRBJ1-5	TRBV30	NA	TGTGCCTGGAGTTTCGGACAGAATCAGCCCCAGCATTTT	CAWSFGQNQPQHF
NA	TRBJ1-2	TRBV10-2	NA	TGCGCCAGCAGCACCCGGGGGGGGTCTGATGGCTACACCTTC	CASSTRGGSDGYTF
NA	TRBJ1-2	TRBV6-1	NA	TGTGCCAGCAGTGAAGAGGCAGGAGCTTTCTATGGCTACACCTTC	CASSEEAGAFYGYTF
NA	TRBJ2-7	TRBV27	NA	TGTGCCAGCAGTCTGTCCTCCTACGAGCAGTACTTC	CASSLSSYEQYF
NA	TRBJ2-6	TRBV5-6	NA	TGTGCCAGCAGCTTGGGTCGGGTTCCTACCGGGGCCAACGTCCTGACTTTC	CASSLGRVPTGANVLTF
NA	TRBJ1-1	TRBV19	NA	TGTGCCAGTAGTATAATGCTCGGCTCTCCGATGAACACTGAAGCTTTCTTT	CASSIMLGSPMNTEAFF
NA	TRBJ1-6	TRBV27	NA	TGTGCCAGCAGTTCCCCGGACAGCAGAAATTCACCCCTCCACTTT	CASSSPDSRNSPLHF
NA	TRBJ2-4	TRBV19	NA	TGTGCCAGTATCTCCTGGGCCGAAAACATTCAGTACTTC	CASISWAENIQYF
NA	TRBJ2-3	TRBV5-8	NA	TGTGCCAGCAGTTCATTCGTATCGGCGGGGCGCACAGATACGCAGTATTTT	CASSSFVSAGRTDTQYF
NA	TRBJ2-7	TRBV7-6	TRBD2	TGTGCCAGCAGCTTGTCTCCGGGACTAACTACTCAGCAGTACTTC	CASSLSPGLTTQQYF
NA	TRBJ2-7	TRBV28	NA	TGTGCCACGGAGGGGGGCGGCGAGCAGTACTTC	CATEGGGEQYF
NA	TRBJ2-3	TRBV7-8	NA	TGTGCCAGCAGCGCTTTATCTAGCACAGATACGCAGTATTTT	CASSALSSTDTQYF
NA	TRBJ2-1	TRBV5-4	TRBD2	TGTGCCAGCAGCTTGGGACTAGCGACCTACAATGAGCAGTTCTTC	CASSLGLATYNEQFF
few	TRBJ1-2	TRBV28	NA	TGTGCCAGCTATACCGCAGGATACTATGGCTACACCTTC	CASYTAGYYGYTF
NA	TRBJ1-1	TRBV28	NA	TGTGCCAGCACCTCTCCGGGGTATGGCACTGAAGCTTTCTTT	CASTSPGYGTEAFF
NA	TRBJ1-6	TRBV6-6	TRBD1	TGTGCCAGCAGTTTGCGACAGGGGAATAATTCACCCCTCCACTTT	CASSLRQGNNSPLHF
NA	TRBJ2-7	TRBV28	NA	TGTGCCAGCAGTTTGGAGGGCCCTGGGCAGTACTTC	CASSLEGPGQYF
NA	TRBJ2-2	TRBV5-6	NA	TGTGCCAGCAGCTTGGCTACAGGGTTTCTCGGGGAGCTGTTTTTT	CASSLATGFLGELFF
NA	TRBJ1-2	TRBV19	NA	TGTGCCAGTAGTATAGGAGGGGACTATGGCTACACCTTC	CASSIGGDYGYTF
NA	TRBJ2-1	TRBV5-1	TRBD2	TGCGCCAGCAGCCGATCTAGCGGGAGCTCCTACAATGAGCAGTTCTTC	CASSRSSGSSYNEQFF
once	TRBJ2-7	TRBV7-9	TRBD2	TGTGCCAGCAGCCCATTAGCGGGAAGCTCCTACGAGCAGTACTTC	CASSPLAGSSYEQYF
NA	TRBJ2-5	TRBV5-6	NA	TGTGCCAGCAGCTTAGGGGACACCGGGTTTGAGACCCAGTACTTC	CASSLGDTGFETQYF
NA	TRBJ1-5	TRBV3-1/TRBV3-2	TRBD1	TGTGCCAGCAGCCAGACAGGGGAGCCCCAGCATTTT	CASSQTGEPQHF
NA	TRBJ2-7	TRBV19	NA	TGTGCCAGTAGTATAGTGGGACAACAAGGAGGGTCCTACGAGCAGTACTTC	CASSIVGQQGGSYEQYF
NA	TRBJ1-2	TRBV2	NA	TGTGCCACTATCCTGACAGGCGACTATGGCTACACCTTC	CATILTGDYGYTF
NA	TRBJ2-1	TRBV7-2	TRBD2	TGTGCCAGCGTTAGCGGGGGGTTCGATGAGCAGTTCTTC	CASVSGGFDEQFF